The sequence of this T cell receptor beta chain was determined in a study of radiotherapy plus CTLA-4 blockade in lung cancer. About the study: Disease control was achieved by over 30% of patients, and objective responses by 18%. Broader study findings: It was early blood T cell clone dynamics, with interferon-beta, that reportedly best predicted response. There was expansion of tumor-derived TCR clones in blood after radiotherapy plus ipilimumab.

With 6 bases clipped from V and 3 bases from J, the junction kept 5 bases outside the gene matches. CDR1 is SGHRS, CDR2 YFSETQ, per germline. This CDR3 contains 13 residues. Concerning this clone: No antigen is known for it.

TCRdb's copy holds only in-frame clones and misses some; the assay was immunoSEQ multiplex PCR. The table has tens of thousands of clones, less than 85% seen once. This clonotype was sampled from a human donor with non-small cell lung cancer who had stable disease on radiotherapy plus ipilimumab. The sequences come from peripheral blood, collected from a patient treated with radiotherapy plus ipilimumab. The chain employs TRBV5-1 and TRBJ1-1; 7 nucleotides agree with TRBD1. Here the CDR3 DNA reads TGCGCCAGCACCCCGCAGGGGGACACTGAAGCTTTCTTT. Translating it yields CASTPQGDTEAFF.